This T cell receptor (beta chain) was documented in a study of beta chain features in type 1 diabetes. J was trimmed by 8 bases and V by 2 bases; bases with no gene match: 11. Germline V gene sequence: CDR1 MNHNY, CDR2 SVGAGI (reference sequence). This CDR3 is built from 16 residues. Averaging roughly 110 mL, one heparinised blood draw was given by each donor. A word on this clone: The antigen remains unidentified.

Overall study findings and caveats: The question left open here concerned HLA type influencing TCRB rearrangement. Naive, central memory and regulatory TCRB repertoires appeared more similar among patients than healthy donors. A moderate, significant TCRB CDR3 shortening appeared in type 1 diabetes across four CD4+ subsets. Insertions at VDJ junctions were less frequent in type 1 diabetes patients. These patients also deleted more nucleotides at the same junctions.

Expressed TCRB transcripts were sequenced because the isolated RNA had all been reverse transcribed beforehand. Data came from immunoSEQ multiplex PCR; TCRdb stores just in-frame clones and leaves some out. This sample yields 400,000 or so clones, of which 8.5% to 10% are seen a single time; approximately 0.55% belongs to the top ten. The rearrangement uses TRBV6-6 and TRBJ1-4; 7 bases are shared with TRBD1. What was sequenced was central memory CD4+ T cells from blood. The sequence derives from a man between 25 and 39 years old with type 1 diabetes. CDR3 bases: TGTGCCAGCAGTTACCCAACAGGGGCAACGAAGGAAAAACTGTTTTTT. Its translation: CASSYPTGATKEKLFF.